One and the same sample provided the 23 T cell receptor beta chains below, sequenced in a study of blood T cell repertoires in COVID-19. Assay used: immunoSEQ multiplex PCR; TCRdb lists only in-frame clones, some missing. The sample contains a few hundred thousand clones, roughly 90% of which appear only once. The specimen sequenced was peripheral blood. All receptors derive from a man aged 60 to 75 with acute or convalescent COVID-19.

This rearrangement joins TRBV24-1 to TRBJ2-1, with 8 positions matching TRBD2. CDR1 and CDR2 (germline): KGHDR, SFDVKD. V lost 1 base and J lost 8; bases outside the gene matches: 9. The CDR3 loop spans 16 amino acids. In DNA, the CDR3 is TGTGCCACCAGTGATTTTCTTGCGGGAGGAAGGGATGAGCAGTTCTTC. This sequence encodes CATSDFLAGGRDEQFF.

J is TRBJ2-4 and V is TRBV13; 7 bases agree with TRBD1. V shed 3 bases and J 2 bases; nucleotides not matched to a gene: 7. CDR1 and CDR2 (germline): PRHDT, FYEKMQ (reference sequence). CDR3 size: 16 residues. CDR3 protein: CASSFDREFTKNIQYF. The CDR3 coding sequence is TGTGCCAGCAGCTTCGACAGGGAGTTCACCAAAAACATTCAGTACTTC.

The chain couples TRBV19 to TRBJ2-3; the D gene is possibly TRBD2 (5 bases). Germline CDR1 is LNHDA and CDR2 is SQIVND (reference sequence). This CDR3 is 16 amino acids long. The V and J ends lost 6 bases and 3 bases respectively, with 19 bases between them. The chain's CDR3 is CASSPLRELRTDTQYF. CDR3 DNA: TGTGCCAGTAGCCCATTGAGGGAACTGAGGACAGATACGCAGTATTTT.

The chain recombines TRBV6-5 with TRBJ2-5; D may be TRBD1 (5 bases). CDR1 is MNHEY and CDR2 is SVGAGI in the germline V gene. Trimming pared 6 bases from V and 4 bases from J, leaving 12 bases between. There are 13 residues in the CDR3. Written as DNA, the CDR3 is TGTGCCAGCAGGACAGCAAGGGGAGAGACCCAGTACTTC. Encoded protein: CASRTARGETQYF.

The V gene is TRBV30, the J gene TRBJ1-1; 7 nucleotides line up with TRBD1. The V gene's germline CDR1 is GTSNPN and CDR2 SVGIG (reference sequence). The CDR3 covers 12 residues. The V and J ends lost 5 bases and 2 bases, in that order; junction bases with no gene match: 2. The CDR3 DNA reads as TGTGCCTGGGACAGGGATAACACTGAAGCTTTCTTT. Translation: CAWDRDNTEAFF.

V usage is TRBV28 and J usage is TRBJ1-1, with D possibly TRBD1 on 5 matching bases. CDR3 length: 12 amino acids. Looked up from germline, CDR1 is MDHEN and CDR2 is SYDVKM. Between the trimmed V and J ends, which lost 2 bases and 14 bases, there was a span of 15 bases. In nucleotides, the CDR3 is TGTGCCAGCAGTTTAAGATATGACGGGGGGTTCTTT. This translates into CASSLRYDGGFF.

The sample holds a few counts of this clone. V is TRBV28 and J is TRBJ2-7; 11 nucleotides match TRBD2. V gave up 6 bases and J gave up 0 bases; unmatched junction bases: 13. The V gene's germline CDR1 is MDHEN and CDR2 SYDVKM. The CDR3 is 18 amino acids. The CDR3 region has the DNA TGTGCCAGCAGCCCCCTCCGACTAGCGGGATCCTCCTCCTACGAGCAGTACTTC. Translating it yields CASSPLRLAGSSSYEQYF.

The chain employs TRBV29-1 and TRBJ2-4, with D tentatively TRBD1 (5 bases). Per the germline V gene, CDR1 is SQVTM and CDR2 is ANQGSEA. The V end was cut by 7 bases, the J end by 9 bases, with 16 bases between. The CDR3 has 12 residues. CDR3 sequence (DNA): TGCAGCGCCGCCCAGGGTTTGAGCATTCAGTACTTC. Protein product: CSAAQGLSIQYF.

The rearrangement uses TRBV27 and TRBJ1-6, with D possibly TRBD1 on 5 matching bases. Germline CDR1 MNHEY, CDR2 SMNVEV (reference sequence). This CDR3 spans 15 amino acids. V was shortened by 0 bases and J by 10 bases, with 13 bases between the two germline ends. The CDR3 nucleotides read TGTGCCAGCAGTTTATCGGGGCAGGGAGGCTCACCCCTCCACTTT. Protein sequence: CASSLSGQGGSPLHF.

This clone has just one count. The chain uses TRBV5-6 and TRBJ1-1; D is uncertain. Trimming cost V 5 bases and J 1 base, with 12 bases left between them. The CDR3 runs 14 residues. Germline V gives CDR1 SGHDT, CDR2 YYEEEE. The CDR3 region is CASRPLHPNTEAFF. In nucleotides, the CDR3 is TGTGCCAGCAGACCTTTACACCCGAACACTGAAGCTTTCTTT.

The chain couples TRBV5-1 to TRBJ2-7; perhaps TRBD2 as D (6 bases). The CDR3 has 15 residues. Trimming pared 3 bases from V and 6 bases from J, leaving 19 bases between. The germline V gene encodes CDR1 SGHRS and CDR2 YFSETQ. The CDR3: CASSSGTISEGEQYF. CDR3 nucleotides: TGCGCCAGCAGCTCCGGGACCATTTCGGAGGGCGAGCAGTACTTC.

J is TRBJ1-1 and V is TRBV29-1; 7 bases align to TRBD1. Trimming at V came to 2 bases and at J to 1 base, leaving 4 bases not matched to a gene. Germline assignment: CDR1 SQVTM and CDR2 ANQGSEA. The CDR3 totals 14 residues. The CDR3 DNA reads as TGCAGCGTTGAACCCCGGGACAGGAACACTGAAGCTTTCTTT. Translation gives CSVEPRDRNTEAFF.

This chain connects TRBV19 to TRBJ1-5, with TRBD1 as a possible D gene (5 bases). Germline V gene sequence: CDR1 LNHDA, CDR2 SQIVND (reference sequence). With 5 bases removed from V and 2 bases from J, the gap between germline ends came to 19 bases. The CDR3 sequence is 17 residues long. The DNA of the CDR3 is TGTGCCAGTAGTCTTAACATAGGGGTCGGCGGCAATCAGCCCCAGCATTTT. Protein product: CASSLNIGVGGNQPQHF.

V and J are TRBV14 and TRBJ2-5, with TRBD2 matching 12 bases. This CDR3 has 16 amino acids. Germline loops: CDR1 SGHDN, CDR2 FVKESK. The V gene end was trimmed by 4 bases and the J gene end by 5 bases; junction bases not matched to a gene: 8. Here the CDR3 reads CASSPRTSGMGETQYF. As DNA, the CDR3 is TGTGCCAGCAGCCCCCGGACTAGCGGGATGGGGGAGACCCAGTACTTC.

This chain uses TRBV7-3 with TRBJ2-3; maybe TRBD2 (5 bases). The CDR3 is made up of 17 amino acids. V was shortened by 1 base and J by 0 bases, with 14 bases between the two germline ends. CDR1 SGHTA and CDR2 FQGTGA come from the germline V gene. The CDR3 sequence: CASSLSGSGRSTDTQYF. CDR3 DNA: TGTGCCAGCAGCTTAAGCGGCAGCGGAAGGAGCACAGATACGCAGTATTTT.

The chain recombines TRBV14 with TRBJ2-7, with 11 nucleotides matching TRBD1. Per the germline V gene, CDR1 is SGHDN and CDR2 is FVKESK. This CDR3 is 17 amino acids long. Losses at the gene ends were 4 bases for V and 3 bases for J; bases not matched to a gene: 11. CDR3 nucleotide sequence: TGTGCCAGCAGCCGAGGAGACCCCGGGACAGGGGGCTACGAGCAGTACTTC. Protein: CASSRGDPGTGGYEQYF.

V and J are TRBV25-1 and TRBJ2-7, with TRBD1 matching 9 bases. The CDR3 runs to 15 residues. From germline, CDR1 is MGHDK and CDR2 SYGVNS. The V segment lost 0 bases and the J segment 4 bases; nucleotides outside the gene matches: 4. Here the CDR3 reads CASSEYSGQGYEQYF. The CDR3 bases are TGTGCCAGCAGTGAATATTCGGGACAGGGATACGAGCAGTACTTC.

This chain joins TRBV30 and TRBJ1-1; 7 bases are shared with TRBD1. With 2 bases clipped from V and 12 bases from J, the junction kept 9 bases outside the gene matches. In germline, CDR1 is GTSNPN, CDR2 SVGIG (reference sequence). The CDR3 runs 12 residues. As DNA, the CDR3 is TGTGCCTGGAGTAGGGCAGGGGGTCAAACTTTCTTT. It encodes CAWSRAGGQTFF.

The chain uses TRBV5-1 and TRBJ2-5; D gene ambiguous. V lost 5 bases and J 9 bases, leaving 14 bases between the germline ends. CDR3 length: 12 residues. CDR1 SGHRS and CDR2 YFSETQ come from the germline V gene. DNA for the CDR3: TGCGCCAGCAGACATGAACACGACTCCCAGTACTTC. Residues: CASRHEHDSQYF.

To note about this clone: Other nucleotide sequences from this sample produce the same CDR3. The V gene is TRBV19, the J gene TRBJ2-7; 8 nucleotides line up with TRBD1. V lost 6 bases, J lost 4 bases, and 8 bases stayed unmatched. CDR1 is LNHDA, CDR2 SQIVND, per germline (reference sequence). The CDR3 extends over 14 amino acids. CDR3 in amino acids: CASSRGQGRYEQYF. The CDR3 DNA reads TGTGCCAGTAGCCGCGGACAGGGAAGGTACGAGCAGTACTTC.

The chain links TRBV12-3 or TRBV12-4 to TRBJ1-1, with D possibly TRBD1 on 5 matching bases. The CDR3 has 12 amino acids. V was pared by 3 bases and J by 11 bases, with 13 bases between. The CDR3 nucleotides are TGTGCCAGCAGTTTCGGAAGGGGAAAGGCTTTCTTT. Translation: CASSFGRGKAFF.

This rearrangement joins TRBV4-1 to TRBJ2-5; D possibly corresponds to TRBD1 (6 bases). Per the germline V gene, CDR1 is MGHRA and CDR2 is YSYEKL. V gave up 0 bases and J gave up 5 bases, with 10 bases separating them. CDR3 length equals 14 residues. In nucleotides, the CDR3 is TGCGCCAGCAGCCAAGATGGGACAAGGGAGACCCAGTACTTC. This gives the protein CASSQDGTRETQYF.

V usage is TRBV19 and J usage is TRBJ1-2, with 8 bases aligning to TRBD1. Germline assignment: CDR1 LNHDA and CDR2 SQIVND (reference sequence). The CDR3 contains 13 residues. J gave up 4 bases and V 6 bases, and 4 bases lay outside the gene matches. As DNA, the CDR3 is TGTGCCAGTAGGCCGGACAGGGCCTATGGCTACACCTTC. This gives the protein CASRPDRAYGYTF. The complete variable domain, with remaining parts taken from reference TRBV19 and TRBJ1-2, reads DGGITQSPKYLFRKEGQNVTLSCEQNLNHDAMYWYRQDPGQGLRLIYYSQIVNDFQKGDIAEGYSVSREKKESFPLTVTSAQKNPTAFYLCASRPDRAYGYTFGSGTRLTVV.